Below, 25 T cell receptor beta chains from the same sample are listed, as sequenced in a study of cytomegalovirus exposure and HLA in healthy donors. PCR employed 60 Vbeta and 13 Jbeta primers. Sequencing used immunoSEQ multiplex PCR; TCRdb keeps in-frame clones, though not all of them. The data show about 110,000 clones, with less than 85% seen just once and around 15% held by the top ten. The sequencing sample was made of PBMCs. These receptors came from a man aged 25 to 40 in good health and CMV-seropositive.

The chain carries TRBV18 and TRBJ2-3, with D hard to call. The CDR3 consists of 14 residues. V lost 0 bases to trimming and J lost 5 bases, with 9 bases between them. Germline CDR1 KGHSH, CDR2 LQKENI. The CDR3 bases are TGTGCCAGCTCACCACCGGCAGATGGAGATACGCAGTATTTT. It yields the protein CASSPPADGDTQYF. The variable domain in full, with the rest retrieved from reference TRBV18 and TRBJ2-3, is NAGVMQNPRHLVRRRGQEARLRCSPMKGHSHVYWYRQLPEEGLKFMVYLQKENIIDESGMPKERFSAEFPKEGPSILRIQQVVRGDSAAYFCASSPPADGDTQYFGPGTRLTVL.

Written as DNA, the CDR3 is TGTGCCAGCAGCTTAGGCACAGCCGGGGGGTATGGCTACACCTTC. Protein product: CASSLGTAGGYGYTF. The chain couples TRBV7-8 to TRBJ1-2; a weak D match, TRBD1 (5 bases). Per the germline V gene, CDR1 is SGHVS and CDR2 is FQNEAQ. V gave up 1 base and J gave up 5 bases, with 14 bases separating them. The length of the CDR3 is 15 residues.

The chain recombines TRBV10-3 with TRBJ2-7; D might be TRBD1 (6 bases). Germline V CDR1 and CDR2: ENHRY, SYGVKD. Trimming took 6 bases from V and 1 from J, leaving 13 bases between them. There are 14 residues in the CDR3. The CDR3 region has the DNA TGTGCCATCAGATCCAGGGGCGGGTCCTACGAGCAGTACTTC. Its translation: CAIRSRGGSYEQYF.

V usage is TRBV18 and J usage is TRBJ1-2; 9 nucleotides match TRBD1. Germline V gene data show CDR1 as KGHSH and CDR2 as LQKENI. Unmatched junction bases numbered 11, after V lost 5 bases and J lost 4 bases. The CDR3 totals 16 residues. CDR3 in DNA: TGTGCCAGCTCAGAAAACCGGGACAGGGTTCCCTATGGCTACACCTTC. Translating it yields CASSENRDRVPYGYTF.

This CDR3 is CASSETVSGNTIYF. CDR3 DNA: TGTGCCAGCAGCGAGACAGTCTCTGGAAACACCATATATTTT. The chain carries TRBV7-9 and TRBJ1-3, with D possibly TRBD1 on 5 matching bases. The V and J ends lost 5 bases and 0 bases respectively, with 8 bases between them. The CDR3 runs to 14 residues. Germline V gene sequence: CDR1 SEHNR, CDR2 FQNEAQ (reference sequence).

This sequence joins TRBV19 and TRBJ1-6, with a weak D call TRBD1 (6 bases). From germline, CDR1 is LNHDA and CDR2 SQIVND (reference sequence). The CDR3 has 15 amino acids. V was pared by 1 base and J by 9 bases, with 13 bases between. DNA for the CDR3: TGTGCCAGTAGTATAGCAAGGCAGGGGAGTTCACCCCTCCACTTT. Protein sequence: CASSIARQGSSPLHF.

This chain uses TRBV11-2 with TRBJ1-3; D is unclear. V lost 1 base to trimming and J lost 4 bases, with 14 bases between them. The germline CDR1 and CDR2 sequences are SGHAT and FQNNGV. CDR3 length: 16 amino acids. The CDR3 loop is CASSLVPGRTGNTIYF. CDR3 in DNA: TGTGCCAGCAGCTTAGTCCCAGGCAGAACCGGAAACACCATATATTTT.

The rearrangement links TRBV19 to TRBJ1-1; maybe TRBD1 (6 bases). CDR1 and CDR2 (germline): LNHDA, SQIVND (reference sequence). V gave up 2 bases and J gave up 7 bases, with 11 bases separating them. This CDR3 has 13 residues. The CDR3 bases are TGTGCCAGTAGTATACCAGGGGACGGTGAAGCTTTCTTT. Its translation: CASSIPGDGEAFF.

The chain joins TRBV29-1 to TRBJ1-2, with D possibly matching TRBD1 (5 bases). Germline-derived CDR1 and CDR2 are SQVTM and ANQGSEA. The V end was cut by 0 bases, the J end by 8 bases, with 16 bases between. CDR3 length: 14 amino acids. CDR3 residues: CSVEEWGVGNGYTF. CDR3 DNA sequence: TGCAGCGTTGAAGAGTGGGGGGTAGGGAACGGCTACACCTTC.

The J gene is TRBJ2-1, the V gene TRBV9; 10 nucleotides match TRBD1. CDR3 length: 17 residues. The J segment lost 4 bases and the V segment lost 0 bases, leaving 7 bases of the junction unmatched. Germline CDR1 is SGDLS and CDR2 is YYNGEE. DNA of the CDR3: TGTGCCAGCAGCGTAGATATAGGGACAGGGGCATACAATGAGCAGTTCTTC. Amino acids: CASSVDIGTGAYNEQFF.

V is TRBV6-6 and J is TRBJ1-1; D remains ambiguous. Germline V lookup: CDR1 MNHNY, CDR2 SVGAGI (reference sequence). V was pared by 6 bases and J by 5 bases, with 16 bases between. The CDR3 runs 14 residues. As DNA, the CDR3 is TGTGCCAGCAGCCCCTCGCCCCCGGAGACTGAAGCTTTCTTT. Protein: CASSPSPPETEAFF.

The chain couples TRBV4-3 to TRBJ1-6; D is possibly TRBD1 (6 bases). Germline CDR1 reads LGHNA; CDR2 reads YSLEER. V gave up 1 base and J gave up 4 bases, with 11 bases separating them. CDR3 length: 16 residues. CDR3 sequence reads: CASSQGRGGYNSPLHF. CDR3 sequence (DNA): TGCGCCAGCAGCCAAGGAAGAGGGGGTTATAATTCACCCCTCCACTTT.

This chain joins TRBV5-1 and TRBJ2-1, with 8 bases aligning to TRBD1. There are 17 residues in the CDR3. The germline CDR1 and CDR2 sequences are SGHRS and YFSETQ. J was trimmed by 3 bases and V by 0 bases; bases with no gene match: 8. The CDR3 coding sequence is TGCGCCAGCAGCTTGGCCCCCAGGGGGCGATACTACAATGAGCAGTTCTTC. Protein sequence: CASSLAPRGRYYNEQFF.

V gene TRBV5-1 combines with J gene TRBJ1-6; tentative D call: TRBD1 (6 bases). The germline V gene has CDR1 SGHRS and CDR2 YFSETQ. This CDR3 comprises 17 residues. Trimming left V 3 bases short and J 9 bases short, with 22 bases between. CDR3 amino acids: CASSYQQGSGVVSPLHF. Here the CDR3 DNA reads TGCGCCAGCAGCTACCAACAGGGATCGGGCGTTGTTTCACCCCTCCACTTT.

The sample holds a few counts of this clone. The chain carries TRBV7-2 and TRBJ2-5; 8 bases agree with TRBD2. The assigned J gene may be wrong: the sequence end matches TRBJ2-7 better. The CDR3 totals 15 residues. Germline CDR1 and CDR2: SGHTA and FQGNSA. The DNA for the CDR3 is TGTGCCAGCAGCTCACATAGCGGGAACTCCTACGAGCAGTACTTC. Translating it yields CASSSHSGNSYEQYF.

This clone was seen only a few times. The chain employs TRBV28 and TRBJ1-4, with D unclear. The V and J ends lost 6 bases and 4 bases respectively, with 3 bases between them. The germline V gene encodes CDR1 MDHEN and CDR2 SYDVKM. This CDR3 has 11 residues. Here the CDR3 DNA reads TGTGCCAGCAGCCTTAATGAAAAACTGTTTTTT. This encodes CASSLNEKLFF.

This clone was detected only once. This sequence joins TRBV27 and TRBJ1-2; 7 bases line up with TRBD1. Trimming took 6 bases from V and 8 from J; bases not matched to a gene: 6. Germline V gene data show CDR1 as MNHEY and CDR2 as SMNVEV (reference sequence). The CDR3 consists of 12 residues. The CDR3: CASSFRGSGYTF. CDR3 nucleotides: TGTGCCAGCAGCTTCAGGGGGTCGGGCTACACCTTC.

V gene TRBV14 combines with J gene TRBJ2-6; D not certain. CDR1 and CDR2 (germline): SGHDN, FVKESK. V lost 2 bases and J 0 bases, leaving 11 bases between the germline ends. This CDR3 comprises 17 residues. The CDR3 nucleotides are TGTGCCAGCAGCCAATTAAGTCGGTCCTCTGGGGCCAACGTCCTGACTTTC. This encodes CASSQLSRSSGANVLTF. The full variable domain, in which reference TRBV14 and TRBJ2-6 provide the parts outside the CDR3, is EAGVTQFPSHSVIEKGQTVTLRCDPISGHDNLYWYRRVMGKEIKFLLHFVKESKQDESGMPNNRFLAERTGGTYSTLKVQPAELEDSGVYFCASSQLSRSSGANVLTFGAGSRLTVL.

This clone was detected only once. The chain recombines TRBV4-2 with TRBJ2-7, with 7 bases aligning to TRBD1. The CDR3 length is 16 residues. Germline CDR1 and CDR2: LGHNA and YNFKEQ. V lost 0 bases and J lost 3; bases outside the gene matches: 8. DNA for the CDR3: TGTGCCAGCAGCCAAGATCTAGGGCAGGGGGTCTACGAGCAGTACTTC. Translated, it gives CASSQDLGQGVYEQYF.

J is TRBJ2-2 and V is TRBV2, with TRBD2 matching over 7 bases. CDR3 length equals 17 residues. The V and J ends lost 3 bases and 0 bases, in that order; junction bases with no gene match: 7. Per germline, CDR1 SNHLY and CDR2 FYNNEI. The CDR3 protein is CASSDASGATNTGELFF. CDR3 in DNA: TGTGCCAGCAGTGACGCCAGCGGGGCGACGAACACCGGGGAGCTGTTTTTT.

The chain employs TRBV27 and TRBJ1-1; D possibly corresponds to TRBD1 (5 bases). CDR1 is MNHEY and CDR2 is SMNVEV in the germline V gene (reference sequence). With 7 bases removed from V and 0 bases from J, the gap between germline ends came to 15 bases. This CDR3 is 15 amino acids long. The CDR3 region is CASTSNRLMNTEAFF. The DNA for the CDR3 is TGTGCCAGCACAAGTAACAGGCTCATGAACACTGAAGCTTTCTTT.

This chain's CDR3 is CASSFAGATNEKLFF. The CDR3 region has the DNA TGTGCCAGCAGTTTCGCGGGGGCAACTAATGAAAAACTGTTTTTT. The genes are TRBV27 and TRBJ1-4; a weak D match, TRBD1 (5 bases). The CDR3 has 15 residues. V gave up 3 bases and J gave up 0 bases, with 8 bases separating them. Germline-derived CDR1 and CDR2 are MNHEY and SMNVEV (reference sequence).

This chain connects TRBV9 to TRBJ1-3, with TRBD1 identical over 10 bases. The V segment lost 3 bases and the J segment 5 bases; nucleotides outside the gene matches: 11. The CDR3 runs 17 residues. Per the germline V gene, CDR1 is SGDLS and CDR2 is YYNGEE. The CDR3 coding sequence is TGTGCCAGCAGCGATCCTAGACAGGGGGCGCAGAGAAACACCATATATTTT. It is translated as CASSDPRQGAQRNTIYF.

The chain is built from TRBV6-5 and TRBJ1-1, with D uncertain. The CDR3 is 15 residues long. CDR1 is MNHEY and CDR2 is SVGAGI in the germline V gene. V was trimmed by 5 bases and J by 1 base, leaving 14 bases between them. Here the CDR3 reads CASSTRGLSNTEAFF. In nucleotides, the CDR3 is TGTGCCAGCAGTACACGAGGACTGTCGAACACTGAAGCTTTCTTT.

Comments on this clone: The sample has other DNA sequences that encode this CDR3 too. This chain connects TRBV30 to TRBJ2-5; TRBD2 might be the D (5 bases). Per the germline V gene, CDR1 is GTSNPN and CDR2 is SVGIG (reference sequence). CDR3 length: 12 residues. V lost 5 bases to trimming and J lost 5 bases, with 12 bases between them. The CDR3 DNA reads TGTGCCTGGGAGGACTCCCAGGAGACCCAGTACTTC. This translates into CAWEDSQETQYF.